A single sample is the source of the 3 T cell receptor beta chains below, sequenced in a study of blood T cell repertoires in COVID-19. Here immunoSEQ multiplex PCR was the method, and the copy in TCRdb shows in-frame clones only, minus some. The sample yields roughly 120,000 clones, more than 60% seen once. Sequenced: peripheral blood. The receptors here all came from a man aged 45-60 years with acute or convalescent COVID-19.

This clone appeared once. The chain couples TRBV7-9 to TRBJ1-1; TRBD1 matches at 7 bases. The V segment lost 5 bases and the J segment 2 bases; nucleotides outside the gene matches: 8. CDR1 is SEHNR, CDR2 FQNEAQ, per germline (reference sequence). The CDR3 loop spans 15 amino acids. DNA of the CDR3: TGTGCCAGCAGCCCAACGGGACAGATTAACACTGAAGCTTTCTTT. The encoded protein is CASSPTGQINTEAFF.

CDR3 sequence reads: CASSPPQGGAETQYF. CDR3 nucleotide sequence: TGTGCCAGCAGTCCTCCCCAAGGCGGGGCGGAGACCCAGTACTTC. The chain combines TRBV28 with TRBJ2-5; D might be TRBD2 (6 bases). V was shortened by 5 bases and J by 5 bases, with 18 bases between the two germline ends. This CDR3 has 15 residues. Looked up from germline, CDR1 is MDHEN and CDR2 is SYDVKM. The entire variable domain, with the rest obtained from reference TRBV28 and TRBJ2-5, is as follows: DVKVTQSSRYLVKRTGEKVFLECVQDMDHENMFWYRQDPGLGLRLIYFSYDVKMKEKGDIPEGYSVSREKKERFSLILESASTNQTSMYLCASSPPQGGAETQYFGPGTRLLVL.

The genes are TRBV19 and TRBJ1-5; D perhaps matches TRBD1 (5 bases). This CDR3 has 12 amino acids. Germline V gives CDR1 LNHDA, CDR2 SQIVND (reference sequence). Trimming removed 7 bases from V and 6 bases from J, with 10 bases in between. The CDR3 protein is CASMSGGQPQHF. In DNA form, the CDR3 reads TGTGCCAGTATGTCCGGGGGTCAGCCCCAGCATTTT. The full variable domain, with the rest looked up from reference TRBV19 and TRBJ1-5, is DGGITQSPKYLFRKEGQNVTLSCEQNLNHDAMYWYRQDPGQGLRLIYYSQIVNDFQKGDIAEGYSVSREKKESFPLTVTSAQKNPTAFYLCASMSGGQPQHFGDGTRLSIL.